The rows below give T cell receptor beta chains drawn from one sample of a study of cytomegalovirus exposure and HLA in healthy donors. Assay used: immunoSEQ multiplex PCR; TCRdb lists only in-frame clones, some missing. The sample lists 100,000 to 120,000 clones, around 72% seen once, with around 6% in the top ten. Source material: PBMCs. The receptors come from a male donor in good health and CMV-seronegative. Each CDR3 is given with its conserved first and last residue. D genes are given only for firm matches. Size is omitted from some rows. Given values are once, few, many or a class for expanded clones.

few,TRBV5-4,TRBJ1-5,TRBD1,CASSQGGQRDRNQPQHF,TGTGCCAGCAGCCAAGGGGGCCAACGGGACCGCAATCAGCCCCAGCATTTT
NA,TRBV11-3,TRBJ2-1,TRBD1,CASSFGQGVGHEQFF,TGTGCCAGCAGCTTCGGACAGGGGGTAGGGCATGAGCAGTTCTTC
NA,TRBV30,TRBJ1-2,NA,CAWDTGFYGYTF,TGTGCCTGGGATACAGGGTTCTATGGCTACACCTTC
NA,TRBV4-2,TRBJ2-5,NA,CASSQENWSETQYF,TGTGCCAGCAGCCAAGAGAACTGGTCGGAGACCCAGTACTTC
once,TRBV7-2,TRBJ2-7,TRBD2,CASSLSGRDYEQYF,TGTGCCAGCAGCTTAAGCGGGAGGGATTACGAGCAGTACTTC
NA,TRBV12-5,TRBJ1-3,TRBD1,CASGLAQGAWYGNTIYF,TGTGCTAGTGGTTTGGCCCAGGGGGCTTGGTATGGAAACACCATATATTTT
NA,TRBV11-3,TRBJ2-7,TRBD2,CASSLRGGRNSYEQYF,TGTGCCAGCAGCTTACGGGGGGGGAGGAATTCCTACGAGCAGTACTTC
few,TRBV4-3,TRBJ1-2,NA,CASSQGPGSGYTF,TGCGCCAGCAGCCAAGGACCAGGTTCTGGCTACACCTTC
NA,TRBV7-7,TRBJ2-3,NA,CASSGGYTDTQYF,TGTGCCAGCAGCGGGGGGTACACAGATACGCAGTATTTT
NA,TRBV27,TRBJ1-2,NA,CASSLTTGPYGYTF,TGTGCCAGCAGTTTGACGACAGGACCCTATGGCTACACCTTC
NA,TRBV6-6,TRBJ2-5,TRBD1,CASSRGQGETQYF,TGTGCCAGCAGCCGCGGACAGGGAGAGACCCAGTACTTC
few,TRBV7-9,TRBJ1-3,TRBD1,CASSPGTAGNTIYF,TGTGCCAGCAGCCCAGGGACAGCGGGAAACACCATATATTTT
NA,TRBV6-1,TRBJ1-4,TRBD1,CASSGWTGVDEKLFF,TGTGCCAGCAGTGGTTGGACAGGGGTGGATGAAAAACTGTTTTTT
NA,TRBV9,TRBJ2-5,TRBD2,CASSYQPLAGEGETQYF,TGTGCCAGCAGCTATCAGCCTCTAGCGGGAGAGGGTGAGACCCAGTACTTC
NA,TRBV18,TRBJ2-7,TRBD1,CASSPSGTGTYEQYF,TGTGCCAGCTCACCATCAGGGACAGGGACCTACGAGCAGTACTTC
NA,TRBV2,TRBJ1-1,NA,CASSEARGSEAFF,TGTGCCAGCAGTGAAGCGCGGGGGTCTGAAGCTTTCTTT
NA,TRBV7-9,TRBJ2-7,TRBD2,CSSRDGLVGYEQYF,TGTTCCAGCAGAGATGGACTAGTAGGCTACGAGCAGTACTTC
NA,TRBV28,TRBJ2-1,NA,CASSPPAGDEQFF,TGTGCCAGCAGTCCTCCGGCGGGTGATGAGCAGTTCTTC
NA,TRBV27,TRBJ2-3,TRBD1,CASSWDREASTQYF,TGTGCCAGCAGCTGGGACAGGGAAGCAAGTACGCAGTATTTT
NA,TRBV7-9,TRBJ2-7,TRBD2,CASSSPPGLAPYEQYF,TGTGCCAGCAGCTCGCCCCCGGGACTAGCCCCCTACGAGCAGTACTTC
few,TRBV9,TRBJ1-2,NA,CASSVDLGLEYYGYTF,TGTGCCAGCAGCGTCGACCTGGGGCTGGAATACTATGGCTACACCTTC
NA,TRBV29-1,TRBJ1-1,NA,CSVRDSLNTEAFF,TGCAGCGTTAGAGACAGCTTAAACACTGAAGCTTTCTTT
few,TRBV7-2,TRBJ1-1,NA,CASSLAVGIEAFF,TGTGCCAGCAGCTTAGCAGTGGGCATTGAAGCTTTCTTT
NA,TRBV7-2,TRBJ2-1,NA,CASSLEGFSYNEQFF,TGTGCCAGCAGCTTAGAGGGGTTTTCCTACAATGAGCAGTTCTTC
NA,TRBV28,TRBJ2-3,TRBD1,CASSGQGLGTDTQYF,TGTGCCAGCAGCGGACAGGGGCTTGGCACAGATACGCAGTATTTT
once,TRBV19,TRBJ2-4,TRBD1,CASTQNRGLRAKNIQYF,TGTGCCAGTACCCAAAACAGGGGGCTAAGAGCCAAAAACATTCAGTACTTC
NA,TRBV2,TRBJ1-2,NA,CASSELARGYTF,TGTGCCAGCAGTGAACTGGCTCGAGGCTACACCTTC
NA,TRBV19,TRBJ1-2,TRBD1,CASNYRGIKYGYTF,TGTGCCAGTAACTACAGGGGGATAAAATATGGCTACACCTTC
NA,TRBV11-1,TRBJ2-3,NA,CASSPPRGRGTDTQYF,TGTGCCAGCAGCCCGCCGCGGGGACGAGGCACAGATACGCAGTATTTT
NA,TRBV28,TRBJ1-3,TRBD1,CASSGQGITSGNTIYF,TGTGCCAGCAGCGGACAGGGGATTACTTCTGGAAACACCATATATTTT
NA,TRBV4-1,TRBJ2-7,TRBD1,CASSKTGKPYEQYF,TGCGCCAGCAGCAAGACAGGGAAACCCTACGAGCAGTACTTC
NA,TRBV6-4,TRBJ2-1,TRBD2,CASSPGLEDVDEQFF,TGTGCCAGCAGTCCCGGACTAGAGGACGTGGATGAGCAGTTCTTC
NA,TRBV7-9,TRBJ1-2,NA,CASSLATDSFYYGYTF,TGTGCCAGCAGCTTAGCTACGGACAGCTTCTACTATGGCTACACCTTC
many,TRBV6-5,TRBJ2-1,TRBD2,CASSYSSSGSLEQFF,TGTGCCAGCAGTTACTCCTCTAGCGGGAGTCTTGAGCAGTTCTTC
few,TRBV6-4,TRBJ2-1,TRBD2,CASSDGLAGGNEQFF,TGTGCCAGCAGTGACGGGCTAGCGGGAGGCAATGAGCAGTTCTTC
NA,TRBV10-2,TRBJ1-2,NA,CASLDRKPNYGYTF,TGCGCCAGCCTAGACAGGAAACCCAACTATGGCTACACCTTC
NA,TRBV4-1,TRBJ2-5,TRBD2,CASSLTSAQETQYF,TGCGCCAGCAGCCTGACTAGCGCCCAAGAGACCCAGTACTTC
once,TRBV5-6,TRBJ2-1,TRBD2,CASSLGLAFNEQFF,TGTGCCAGCAGCTTGGGACTAGCGTTTAATGAGCAGTTCTTC
NA,TRBV6-1,TRBJ2-4,TRBD1,CASNTGGFAKNIQYF,TGTGCCAGCAACACAGGGGGCTTCGCCAAAAACATTCAGTACTTC
NA,TRBV2,TRBJ2-2,NA,CASRAGTGGELFF,TGTGCCAGCAGGGCGGGGACCGGCGGGGAGCTGTTTTTT
NA,TRBV27,TRBJ2-1,NA,CASSLVGSGNEQFF,TGTGCCAGCAGTTTAGTGGGTAGCGGAAATGAGCAGTTCTTC
NA,TRBV28,TRBJ1-5,NA,CASSSQGSNQPQHF,TGTGCCAGCAGTTCACAGGGAAGCAATCAGCCCCAGCATTTT
few,TRBV4-1,TRBJ2-5,NA,CASSLRLREETQYF,TGCGCCAGCAGCCTGCGGCTGAGGGAAGAGACCCAGTACTTC
NA,TRBV4-1,TRBJ2-7,TRBD2,CASSPRLAELPYEQYF,TGCGCCAGCAGCCCAAGACTAGCGGAACTTCCCTACGAGCAGTACTTC
NA,TRBV27,TRBJ2-7,TRBD1,CASSGTGASQRELVFEQYF,TGTGCCAGCAGCGGGACAGGGGCTTCTCAGCGGGAGTTGGTTTTCGAGCAGTACTTC
NA,TRBV28,TRBJ2-1,NA,CASSSQGRYEQFF,TGTGCCAGCAGCTCACAGGGGAGGTATGAGCAGTTCTTC
few,TRBV15,TRBJ2-5,TRBD2,CATRAGTSGVQETQYF,TGTGCCACCAGGGCCGGGACTAGCGGTGTTCAAGAGACCCAGTACTTC
NA,TRBV18,TRBJ2-7,NA,CASSQTSGQGENEQYF,TGTGCCAGCTCACAAACTAGCGGTCAGGGGGAGAACGAGCAGTACTTC
NA,TRBV7-9,TRBJ1-1,NA,CSSSLAGSAEAFF,TGTTCCAGCAGCTTAGCGGGGAGCGCTGAAGCTTTCTTT
NA,TRBV6-4,TRBJ2-3,NA,CASSDSEEYTDTQYF,TGTGCCAGCAGTGACTCCGAGGAATACACAGATACGCAGTATTTT
NA,TRBV5-1,TRBJ1-1,TRBD1,CASSHGQGRTEAFF,TGCGCCAGTAGCCATGGACAGGGAAGGACTGAAGCTTTCTTT
NA,TRBV11-2,TRBJ2-6,NA,CASSLSTGTSVSGANVLTF,TGTGCCAGCAGCTTAAGTACCGGGACTTCAGTCTCTGGGGCCAACGTCCTGACTTTC